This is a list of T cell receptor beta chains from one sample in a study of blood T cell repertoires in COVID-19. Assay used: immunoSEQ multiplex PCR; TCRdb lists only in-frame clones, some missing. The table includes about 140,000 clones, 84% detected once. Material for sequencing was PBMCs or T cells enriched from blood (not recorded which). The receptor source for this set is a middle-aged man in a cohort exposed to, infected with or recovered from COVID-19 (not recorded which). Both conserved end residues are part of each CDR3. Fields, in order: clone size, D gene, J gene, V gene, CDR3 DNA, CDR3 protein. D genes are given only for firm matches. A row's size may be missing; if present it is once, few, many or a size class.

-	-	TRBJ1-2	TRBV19	TGTGCCAGTAGTAGACCAGGACAGTCGGATTACTATGGCTACACCTTC	CASSRPGQSDYYGYTF
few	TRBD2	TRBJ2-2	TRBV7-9	TGTGCCAGCAGCTTATCGAGCGGGGGGGCCGCCGGGGAGCTGTTTTTT	CASSLSSGGAAGELFF
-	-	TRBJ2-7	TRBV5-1	TGCGCCAGCAGCTTAGCCCCAGGGGCCTACGAGCAGTACTTC	CASSLAPGAYEQYF
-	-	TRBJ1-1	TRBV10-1	TGCGCCAGCAGTGAGGGACAGCCGAACACTGAAGCTTTCTTT	CASSEGQPNTEAFF
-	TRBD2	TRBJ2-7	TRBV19	TGTGCCAGTAGTTCGGGACTAGCGCCAGTTTTGGAGCAGTACTTC	CASSSGLAPVLEQYF
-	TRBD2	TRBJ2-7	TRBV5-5	TGTGCCAGCAGCCGGGGGGGTCTAGCGGGTTCCGAGTACGAGCAGTACTTC	CASSRGGLAGSEYEQYF
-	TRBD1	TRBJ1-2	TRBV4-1	TGCGCCAGCAGCCGAGGGGGCGTCTATGGCTACACCTTC	CASSRGGVYGYTF
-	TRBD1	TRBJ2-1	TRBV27	TGTGCCAGCACTACAGGGGGCTTAAGCGTCTTC	CASTTGGLSVF
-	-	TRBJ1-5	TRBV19	TGTGCCAGTAGTATAGTAGGGCAGGGTGGTCAGCCCCAGCATTTT	CASSIVGQGGQPQHF
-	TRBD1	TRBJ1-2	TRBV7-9	TGTGCCAGCAGCTTAGAAGGACAGGGGCTGGCTGGCTACACCTTC	CASSLEGQGLAGYTF
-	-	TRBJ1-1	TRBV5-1	TGCGCCAGCAGCTTACCCGACAGAGGCATGAACACTGAAGCTTTCTTT	CASSLPDRGMNTEAFF
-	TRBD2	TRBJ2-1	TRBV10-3	TGTGCCATCAGTGAGTTCACTAGCGGGGGCAATGAGCAGTTCTTC	CAISEFTSGGNEQFF
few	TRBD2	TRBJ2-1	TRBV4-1	TGCGCCAGCAGCCCCTATGCGGGAGGTGGAAATGAGCAGTTCTTC	CASSPYAGGGNEQFF
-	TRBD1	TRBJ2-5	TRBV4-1	TGCGCCAGCAGCCAAGAGGGGACAGGGGCTGGCGAGACCCAGTACTTC	CASSQEGTGAGETQYF
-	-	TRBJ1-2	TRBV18	TGTGCCAGCTCACCTTCTCGGGCTAACTATGGCTACACCTTC	CASSPSRANYGYTF
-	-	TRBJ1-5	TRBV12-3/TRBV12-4	TGTGCCAGCAGTCCCATAGTTAATCAGCCCCAGCATTTT	CASSPIVNQPQHF
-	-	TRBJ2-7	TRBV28	TGTGCCAGCACCGATAAAACAGGTTGGACCTACGAGCAGTACTTC	CASTDKTGWTYEQYF
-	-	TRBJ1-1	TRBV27	TGTGCCAGCAGTTTAATCGGGAACACTGAAGCTTTCTTT	CASSLIGNTEAFF
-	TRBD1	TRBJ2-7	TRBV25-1	TGTGCCAGCAGTGGGACAGGGGCCTCGGAGCAGTACTTC	CASSGTGASEQYF
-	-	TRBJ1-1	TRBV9	TGTGCCAGCAGCGTAAGCCCGGGGAACACTGAAGCTTTCTTT	CASSVSPGNTEAFF
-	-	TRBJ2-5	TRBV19	TGTGCCAGTATAGGCCAGGGCCAAGAGACCCAGTACTTC	CASIGQGQETQYF
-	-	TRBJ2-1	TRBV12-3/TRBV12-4	TGTGCCAGCAGTTTAATCGGCGGGAAGGAGCAGTTCTTC	CASSLIGGKEQFF
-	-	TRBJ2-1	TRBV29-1	TGCAGCGTTGTTGACAGCTACAATGAGCAGTTCTTC	CSVVDSYNEQFF
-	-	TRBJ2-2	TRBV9	TGTGCCAGCAGCACCTATAACACCGGGGAGCTGTTTTTT	CASSTYNTGELFF
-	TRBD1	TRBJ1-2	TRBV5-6	TGTGCCAGCATCGTACAGGGGGGGATTGGCTACACCTTC	CASIVQGGIGYTF